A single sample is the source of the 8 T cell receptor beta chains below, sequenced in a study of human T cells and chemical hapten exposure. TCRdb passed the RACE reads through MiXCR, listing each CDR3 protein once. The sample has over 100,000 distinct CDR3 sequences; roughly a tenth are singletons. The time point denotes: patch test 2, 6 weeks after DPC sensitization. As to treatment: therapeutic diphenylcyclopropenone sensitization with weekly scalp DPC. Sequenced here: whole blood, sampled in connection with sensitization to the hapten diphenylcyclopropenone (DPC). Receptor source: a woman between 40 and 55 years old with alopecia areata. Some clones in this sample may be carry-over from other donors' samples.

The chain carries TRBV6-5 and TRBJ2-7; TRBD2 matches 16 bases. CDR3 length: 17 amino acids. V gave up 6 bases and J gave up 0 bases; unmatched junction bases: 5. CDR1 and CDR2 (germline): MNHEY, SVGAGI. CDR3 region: CASRRGLAGGSSYEQYF. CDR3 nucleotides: TGTGCCAGCAGACGGGGACTAGCGGGGGGGAGCTCCTACGAGCAGTACTTC.

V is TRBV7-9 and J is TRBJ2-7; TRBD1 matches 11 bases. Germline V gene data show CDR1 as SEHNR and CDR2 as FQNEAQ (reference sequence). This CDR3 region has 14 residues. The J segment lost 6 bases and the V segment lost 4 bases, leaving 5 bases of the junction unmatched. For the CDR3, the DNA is TGTGCCAGCAGCTGGGGACAGGGGGTAGGCGAGCAGTACTTC. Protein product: CASSWGQGVGEQYF.

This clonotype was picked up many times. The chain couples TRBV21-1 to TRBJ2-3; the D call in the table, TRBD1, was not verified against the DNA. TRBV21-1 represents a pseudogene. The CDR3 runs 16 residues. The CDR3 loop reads CASSKAGTGGTDTQYF. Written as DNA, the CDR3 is TGTGCCAGCAGCAAAGCAGGAACGGGGGGGACAGATACGCAGTATTTT.

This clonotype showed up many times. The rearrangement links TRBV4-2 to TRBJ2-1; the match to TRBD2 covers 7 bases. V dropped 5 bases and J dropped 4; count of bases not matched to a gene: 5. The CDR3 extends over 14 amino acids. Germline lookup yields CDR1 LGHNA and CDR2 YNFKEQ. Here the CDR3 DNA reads TGTGCCAGCAGCAGGGACTACGAGTACAATGAGCAGTTCTTC. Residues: CASSRDYEYNEQFF.

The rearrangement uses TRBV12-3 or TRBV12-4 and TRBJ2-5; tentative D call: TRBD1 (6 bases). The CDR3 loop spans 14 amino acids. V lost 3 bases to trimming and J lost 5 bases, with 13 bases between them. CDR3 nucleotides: TGTGCCAGCAGTTTTGGGGGCCGGGTCGAGACCCAGTACTTC. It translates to CASSFGGRVETQYF.

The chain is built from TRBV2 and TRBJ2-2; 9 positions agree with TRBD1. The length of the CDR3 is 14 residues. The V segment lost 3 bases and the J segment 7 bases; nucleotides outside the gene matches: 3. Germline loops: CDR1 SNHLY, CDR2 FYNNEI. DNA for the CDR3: TGTGCCAGCAGTGAGGTGGGACAGGGCGGGGAGCTGTTTTTT. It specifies CASSEVGQGGELFF.

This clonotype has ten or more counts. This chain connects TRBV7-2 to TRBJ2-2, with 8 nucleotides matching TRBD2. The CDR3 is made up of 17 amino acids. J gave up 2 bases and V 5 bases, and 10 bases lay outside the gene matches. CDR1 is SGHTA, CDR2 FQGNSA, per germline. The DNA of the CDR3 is TGTGCCAGCAGCCCATGGACTAGCCTTGCTAACACCGGGGAGCTGTTTTTT. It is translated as CASSPWTSLANTGELFF.

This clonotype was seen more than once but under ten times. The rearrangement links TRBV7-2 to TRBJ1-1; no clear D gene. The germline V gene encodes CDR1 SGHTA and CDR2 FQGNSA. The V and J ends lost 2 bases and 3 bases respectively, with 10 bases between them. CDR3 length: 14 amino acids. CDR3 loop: CASSLWVRDTEAFF. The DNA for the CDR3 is TGTGCCAGCAGCTTATGGGTTAGGGACACTGAAGCTTTCTTT.